These 28 T cell receptor beta chains originate from one sample sequenced in a study of cytomegalovirus exposure and HLA in healthy donors. Use of 60 Vbeta and 13 Jbeta primers characterized the PCR. The method was immunoSEQ multiplex PCR; TCRdb's version includes in-frame clones alone and lacks a portion of them. The sample lists about 160,000 clones, around four fifths occurring once. The sample taken for sequencing was PBMCs. All receptors come from a man aged 25 to 40 in good health and CMV-seronegative.

This clone was seen a few times. This sequence joins TRBV28 and TRBJ1-3; D perhaps matches TRBD1 (6 bases). Germline-derived CDR1 and CDR2 are MDHEN and SYDVKM. This CDR3 contains 14 residues. V was clipped by 6 bases and J by 8 bases, with 17 bases between them. The CDR3 is CASRPTGRGDTIYF. The CDR3 DNA follows: TGTGCCAGCAGACCTACGGGCAGGGGTGACACCATATATTTT.

This clone was counted only a few times. The chain has TRBV6-5 and TRBJ2-3; a possible D gene is TRBD1 (8 bases). Per the germline V gene, CDR1 is MNHEY and CDR2 is SVGAGI. The CDR3 loop spans 15 amino acids. The V end was cut by 2 bases, the J end by 3 bases, with 12 bases between. In DNA, the CDR3 is TGTGCCAGCAGTTACGGACAGGGAGGGACAGATACGCAGTATTTT. Residues: CASSYGQGGTDTQYF.

J is TRBJ2-3 and V is TRBV7-2; a possible D gene is TRBD2 (6 bases). Germline CDR1 SGHTA, CDR2 FQGNSA. The CDR3 has 15 residues. Trimming stripped 5 bases from V and 4 bases from J, with 16 bases between. CDR3 DNA: TGTGCCAGCAGCGGAGGGGTGGGGCAGGCAGATACGCAGTATTTT. It encodes CASSGGVGQADTQYF.

This clone has just a few counts. This chain joins TRBV5-4 and TRBJ1-4; D is perhaps TRBD1 (6 bases). CDR1 and CDR2 from the germline V gene are SGHNT and YYREEE (reference sequence). This CDR3 has 17 residues. The V gene lost 4 bases and the J gene lost 4 bases, with 20 bases spanning the gap. The DNA for the CDR3 is TGTGCCAGCAGCCAATTGGGAGGGGGGGGGCTTAATGAAAAACTGTTTTTT. Encoded protein: CASSQLGGGGLNEKLFF. The variable domain in full, completed from reference TRBV5-4 and TRBJ1-4, reads ETGVTQSPTHLIKTRGQQVTLRCSSQSGHNTVSWYQQALGQGPQFIFQYYREEENGRGNFPPRFSGLQFPNYSSELNVNALELDDSALYLCASSQLGGGGLNEKLFFGSGTQLSVL.

The chain uses TRBV4-3 and TRBJ2-5; 7 bases map to TRBD1. CDR3 length equals 15 residues. Trimming at V came to 0 bases and at J to 5 bases, leaving 6 bases not matched to a gene. From germline, CDR1 is LGHNA and CDR2 YSLEER. The CDR3 protein is CASSQDHRGFETQYF. The CDR3 DNA sequence: TGCGCCAGCAGCCAAGATCACAGGGGTTTTGAGACCCAGTACTTC.

This chain joins TRBV28 and TRBJ2-5, with TRBD2 matching 11 bases. J was trimmed by 3 bases and V by 8 bases; bases with no gene match: 14. The CDR3 sequence is 17 residues long. Germline V CDR1 and CDR2: MDHEN, SYDVKM. In nucleotides, the CDR3 is TGTGCCAGCTGGGCTAGCGGGAGGTCTCGGGGAAAAGAGACCCAGTACTTC. It translates to CASWASGRSRGKETQYF.

V is TRBV5-1 and J is TRBJ2-2; D might be TRBD2 (6 bases). V shed 4 bases and J shed 0 bases, with 7 bases lying between them. Looked up from germline, CDR1 is SGHRS and CDR2 is YFSETQ. The CDR3 loop spans 14 amino acids. CDR3 bases: TGCGCCAGCAGCCGACTAGCGAACACCGGGGAGCTGTTTTTT. As protein: CASSRLANTGELFF.

There are a few counts of this clone. CDR3 DNA: TGCGCCAGCACCCCAGGGGGCCACTATGGCTACACCTTC. This codes for CASTPGGHYGYTF. The chain combines TRBV4-1 with TRBJ1-2, with 8 bases aligning to TRBD1. Trimming removed 7 bases from V and 3 bases from J; junction bases left unmatched: 4. Germline-derived CDR1 and CDR2 are MGHRA and YSYEKL. There are 13 residues in the CDR3.

The chain couples TRBV6-5 to TRBJ2-2, with 9 nucleotides matching TRBD1. V dropped 10 bases and J dropped 4; count of bases not matched to a gene: 10. CDR1 is MNHEY and CDR2 is SVGAGI in the germline V gene. The CDR3 covers 15 residues. The CDR3 DNA reads as TGTGCCACCGTACAGGGGGCTGGTCGCACCGGGGAGCTGTTTTTT. Encoded protein: CATVQGAGRTGELFF.

This rearrangement joins TRBV13 to TRBJ2-2; D is possibly TRBD1 (6 bases). Germline V CDR1 and CDR2: PRHDT, FYEKMQ (reference sequence). This CDR3 comprises 16 residues. V lost 4 bases, J lost 0 bases, and 12 bases lay in between. The CDR3 sequence: CASSSRTAANTGELFF. The CDR3 coding sequence is TGTGCCAGCAGCTCGCGGACAGCCGCGAACACCGGGGAGCTGTTTTTT. The full variable domain, in which reference TRBV13 and TRBJ2-2 provide the parts outside the CDR3, is AAGVIQSPRHLIKEKRETATLKCYPIPRHDTVYWYQQGPGQDPQFLISFYEKMQSDKGSIPDRFSAQQFSDYHSELNMSSLELGDSALYFCASSSRTAANTGELFFGEGSRLTVL.

The gene calls are TRBV9 and TRBJ1-1; D call uncertain. V gave up 1 base and J gave up 1 base, with 17 bases separating them. Germline V gene sequence: CDR1 SGDLS, CDR2 YYNGEE. The CDR3 has 17 amino acids. The CDR3 sequence is CASSVRPLQPGNTEAFF. The CDR3 nucleotides read TGTGCCAGCAGCGTACGACCCTTACAGCCAGGGAACACTGAAGCTTTCTTT.

The chain carries TRBV19 and TRBJ2-3; D is undetermined. This CDR3 is 13 amino acids long. The germline V and J ends were trimmed by 0 bases and 6 bases, with 7 bases remaining between them. Germline CDR1 is LNHDA and CDR2 is SQIVND (reference sequence). The CDR3 is CASSIDRWDTQYF. CDR3 nucleotides: TGTGCCAGTAGTATAGATCGGTGGGATACGCAGTATTTT.

The chain uses TRBV27 and TRBJ2-2; 8 nucleotides match TRBD1. The germline CDR1 and CDR2 sequences are MNHEY and SMNVEV (reference sequence). The CDR3 sequence is 16 residues long. The J segment lost 0 bases and the V segment lost 4 bases, leaving 4 bases of the junction unmatched. Written as DNA, the CDR3 is TGTGCCAGCAGTTGGGACAGGAGGCCGAACACCGGGGAGCTGTTTTTT. Protein sequence: CASSWDRRPNTGELFF.

The chain links TRBV19 to TRBJ1-2; D perhaps matches TRBD1 (5 bases). V was clipped by 1 base and J by 2 bases, with 14 bases between them. The CDR3 has 16 residues. Germline V gene lookup returns CDR1 LNHDA and CDR2 SQIVND (reference sequence). The CDR3 loop reads CASSIAGGLGNYGYTF. As DNA, the CDR3 is TGTGCCAGTAGTATAGCGGGGGGTCTGGGAAACTATGGCTACACCTTC.

This chain connects TRBV28 to TRBJ2-5, with 10 positions matching TRBD2. Unmatched junction bases numbered 2, after V lost 6 bases and J lost 1 base. Germline V gene sequence: CDR1 MDHEN, CDR2 SYDVKM. This CDR3 is built from 14 residues. In nucleotides, the CDR3 is TGTGCCAGCAGCGGACTAGCGGCCCAAGAGACCCAGTACTTC. Its protein product is CASSGLAAQETQYF.

A word on this clone: Mismatch with germline at one junction end may stem from a read error. The chain joins TRBV7-6 to TRBJ2-6, with a possible D match to TRBD1 (5 bases). Germline V CDR1 and CDR2: SGHVS, FNYEAQ. The CDR3 length is 15 residues. The CDR3 spells CASSHTWGGANVPTF. Written as DNA, the CDR3 is TGTGCCAGCAGCCACACGTGGGGTGGGGCCAACGTCCCGACTTTC.

The chain couples TRBV28 to TRBJ1-5; TRBD1 matches 9 bases. Germline V gene sequence: CDR1 MDHEN, CDR2 SYDVKM. The CDR3 is 16 amino acids. Germline trimming cut 1 base from V and 4 bases from J; bases unmatched to any gene: 5. This CDR3 is CASSLSGTGSNQPQHF. CDR3 nucleotide sequence: TGTGCCAGCAGTTTATCCGGGACAGGGAGTAATCAGCCCCAGCATTTT.

J is TRBJ1-5 and V is TRBV29-1, with no clear D. The ends were cut back, 4 bases at V and 3 bases at J, with 10 bases in the middle. CDR1 SQVTM and CDR2 ANQGSEA come from the germline V gene. The CDR3 has 13 amino acids. The DNA for the CDR3 is TGCAGCGTTGGTGGGCAGTCCAATCAGCCCCAGCATTTT. Protein: CSVGGQSNQPQHF.

The DNA of the CDR3 is TGTGCCAGCAGTTACTCCCTATCGGGGAACACTGAAGCTTTCTTT. This gives the protein CASSYSLSGNTEAFF. The rearrangement uses TRBV6-5 and TRBJ1-1; D unresolved. V lost 0 bases and J lost 1, with 9 bases in between. Per germline, CDR1 MNHEY and CDR2 SVGAGI. The CDR3 runs to 15 residues.

The chain recombines TRBV5-5 with TRBJ2-2; 7 bases agree with TRBD2. V shed 4 bases, J shed 4 bases, and the junction held 10 bases outside the gene matches. Germline CDR1 SGHKS, CDR2 YYEKEE (reference sequence). This CDR3 has 16 amino acids. CDR3 loop: CASSMWGGSLTGELFF. The CDR3 DNA reads TGTGCCAGCAGCATGTGGGGGGGTTCCCTCACCGGGGAGCTGTTTTTT.

The CDR3 sequence: CASSYGTVPNYGYTF. Here the CDR3 DNA reads TGTGCCAGCAGTTACGGCACAGTTCCTAACTATGGCTACACCTTC. The chain is built from TRBV6-5 and TRBJ1-2; no clear D gene. Trimming left V 2 bases short and J 0 bases short, with 10 bases between. Germline lookup yields CDR1 MNHEY and CDR2 SVGAGI. The CDR3 runs 15 residues.

The genes are TRBV4-3 and TRBJ2-3; 8 bases agree with TRBD2. J gave up 5 bases and V 0 bases, and 7 bases lay outside the gene matches. The CDR3 contains 16 residues. Germline loops: CDR1 LGHNA, CDR2 YSLEER. The CDR3 bases are TGCGCCAGCAGCCAAGAAAGGCCAGCGGGAGAAGATACGCAGTATTTT. As protein: CASSQERPAGEDTQYF.

The chain couples TRBV7-9 to TRBJ2-7; weak D call: TRBD2 (5 bases). The CDR3 is 15 amino acids. Germline-derived CDR1 and CDR2 are SEHNR and FQNEAQ (reference sequence). The V and J ends lost 2 bases and 6 bases respectively, with 17 bases between them. The CDR3 region has the DNA TGTGCCAGCAGCTTAAGAGCAGACGGGGTCGCCGAGCAGTACTTC. It yields the protein CASSLRADGVAEQYF.

The rearrangement uses TRBV28 and TRBJ2-5, with TRBD1 matching over 9 bases. The trim removed 6 bases at V and 0 bases at J, leaving 2 bases unmatched. CDR3 length equals 14 residues. Germline V gene data show CDR1 as MDHEN and CDR2 as SYDVKM. CDR3 sequence (DNA): TGTGCCAGCAGAGGGACAGGGCACCAAGAGACCCAGTACTTC. It is translated as CASRGTGHQETQYF.

The J gene is TRBJ2-1, the V gene TRBV9; the D gene is possibly TRBD1 (6 bases). Trimming shortened V by 0 bases and J by 0 bases, and 13 bases separated the two germline ends. The CDR3 has 17 amino acids. From germline, CDR1 is SGDLS and CDR2 YYNGEE. The CDR3 nucleotides are TGTGCCAGCAGCGTAGGAGGGGGAACCAGCTCCTACAATGAGCAGTTCTTC. Translated: CASSVGGGTSSYNEQFF.

The chain is built from TRBV7-8 and TRBJ2-5; maybe TRBD2 (6 bases). CDR1 and CDR2 from the germline V gene are SGHVS and FQNEAQ. The V gene lost 6 bases and the J gene lost 1 base, with 6 bases spanning the gap. The CDR3 totals 12 residues. The CDR3 reads CASRGGQETQYF. The CDR3 DNA sequence: TGTGCCAGCAGGGGGGGCCAAGAGACCCAGTACTTC.

This chain connects TRBV5-6 to TRBJ1-4; 7 positions match TRBD1. The ends lost 2 bases at V and 3 bases at J; junction bases unmatched: 4. The CDR3 length is 15 residues. Germline CDR1 SGHDT, CDR2 YYEEEE. CDR3 DNA sequence: TGTGCCAGCAGCTTACCGGGACAGCCTAATGAAAAACTGTTTTTT. Its translation is CASSLPGQPNEKLFF.

The chain links TRBV30 to TRBJ1-1; weak D call: TRBD1 (5 bases). The CDR3 sequence is 13 residues long. The germline V gene encodes CDR1 GTSNPN and CDR2 SVGIG (reference sequence). Trimming shortened V by 5 bases and J by 3 bases, and 13 bases separated the two germline ends. The CDR3, as DNA: TGTGCCTGGGGGACTCGGGTCGACACTGAAGCTTTCTTT. Translated, it gives CAWGTRVDTEAFF. The full variable domain, in which reference TRBV30 and TRBJ1-1 provide the parts outside the CDR3, is SQTIHQWPATLVQPVGSPLSLECTVEGTSNPNLYWYRQAAGRGLQLLFYSVGIGQISSEVPQNLSASRPQDRQFILSSKKLLLSDSGFYLCAWGTRVDTEAFFGQGTRLTVV.